The 29 T cell receptor beta chains below all came from one sample that was sequenced in a study of CD8 T cells in ankylosing spondylitis. TCRdb used MiXCR to reprocess the 5' RACE reads, holding one entry per CDR3 protein. Counted here are 40,000 or so distinct CDR3 sequences, around 2.9% occurring once; the ten biggest clones make up roughly 4.4%. Sequenced sample: blood, either unsorted or a sorted T cell fraction (not recorded which). Receptors originate from a male donor with ankylosing spondylitis or in good health (not recorded which).

This clonotype was picked up many times. The chain joins TRBV9 to TRBJ1-5, with 7 bases identical to TRBD1. Germline CDR1 is SGDLS and CDR2 is YYNGEE. The V gene end was trimmed by 3 bases and the J gene end by 7 bases; junction bases not matched to a gene: 4. This CDR3 contains 13 residues. The CDR3 is CASSGGGAQPQHF. DNA of the CDR3: TGTGCCAGCAGCGGAGGGGGCGCGCAGCCCCAGCATTTT.

This clonotype was found many times. The chain carries TRBV9 and TRBJ2-3; no reliable D call. Trimming removed 4 bases from V and 1 base from J, with 19 bases in between. The CDR3 is 17 residues long. Germline V lookup: CDR1 SGDLS, CDR2 YYNGEE. The CDR3 is CASSTPRGGARTDTQYF. In nucleotides, the CDR3 is TGTGCCAGCAGCACACCCCGCGGCGGAGCCCGCACAGATACGCAGTATTTT.

This clonotype has a count of ten or more. This chain joins TRBV9 and TRBJ2-4; 7 bases are shared with TRBD2. The germline CDR1 and CDR2 sequences are SGDLS and YYNGEE. The CDR3 has 17 amino acids. The V and J ends lost 0 bases and 3 bases, in that order; junction bases with no gene match: 9. The CDR3 is CASSVEGSGKVKNIQYF. The DNA of the CDR3 is TGTGCCAGCAGCGTAGAGGGGAGCGGGAAAGTCAAAAACATTCAGTACTTC.

This clonotype was counted ten times or more. The rearrangement links TRBV9 to TRBJ2-1, with D maybe TRBD2 (5 bases). The CDR3 is 16 residues long. The germline CDR1 and CDR2 sequences are SGDLS and YYNGEE. The V and J ends lost 5 bases and 0 bases respectively, with 15 bases between them. CDR3 DNA: TGTGCCAGCAGTCTCGAGCGGTATTCCTCCTACAATGAGCAGTTCTTC. This translates into CASSLERYSSYNEQFF.

This clonotype has ten or more counts. V usage is TRBV9 and J usage is TRBJ2-1; TRBD1 is a possible D gene (5 bases). CDR1 is SGDLS, CDR2 YYNGEE, per germline. V was trimmed by 6 bases and J by 2 bases, leaving 15 bases between them. CDR3 length equals 15 residues. The CDR3 loop is CASTGGGRAYNEQFF. The CDR3 DNA is TGTGCCAGCACCGGCGGTGGCAGGGCCTACAATGAGCAGTTCTTC. The complete variable domain, with remaining parts taken from reference TRBV9 and TRBJ2-1, reads DSGVTQTPKHLITATGQRVTLRCSPRSGDLSVYWYQQSLDQGLQFLIQYYNGEERAKGNILERFSAQQFPDLHSELNLSSLELGDSALYFCASTGGGRAYNEQFFGPGTRLTVL.

Many counts were recorded for this clonotype. The chain combines TRBV9 with TRBJ2-4; 7 nucleotides line up with TRBD2. From germline, CDR1 is SGDLS and CDR2 YYNGEE. V dropped 3 bases and J dropped 2; count of bases not matched to a gene: 2. The CDR3 totals 14 residues. The chain's CDR3 is CASSASGTKNIQYF. CDR3 nucleotides: TGTGCCAGCAGCGCTAGCGGAACCAAAAACATTCAGTACTTC. Full variable domain (rest looked up from reference TRBV9 and TRBJ2-4): DSGVTQTPKHLITATGQRVTLRCSPRSGDLSVYWYQQSLDQGLQFLIQYYNGEERAKGNILERFSAQQFPDLHSELNLSSLELGDSALYFCASSASGTKNIQYFGAGTRLSVL.

The table lists this clonotype with many counts. V and J are TRBV9 and TRBJ2-2; D might be TRBD2 (5 bases). CDR1 and CDR2 from the germline V gene are SGDLS and YYNGEE. CDR3 length equals 16 residues. Trimming took off 0 bases at V and 1 base at J, with 10 bases between the two ends. The CDR3 region is CASSVEPGKNTGELFF. In nucleotides, the CDR3 is TGTGCCAGCAGCGTAGAGCCGGGAAAGAACACCGGGGAGCTGTTTTTT.

Concerning this clonotype: Given a much more abundant clone one base away, this may be a read error. J is TRBJ2-7 and V is TRBV9; 11 bases are a match to TRBD1. The CDR3 loop spans 15 amino acids. CDR1 SGDLS and CDR2 YYNGEE come from the germline V gene. The CDR3 spells CAGSLGQGAPNEQYF. The CDR3 DNA is TGTGCCGGCAGCTTAGGACAGGGGGCCCCCAACGAGCAGTACTTC.

This clonotype was seen repeatedly, ten times or more. The chain uses TRBV9 and TRBJ2-1, with D tentatively TRBD2 (5 bases). Trimming took off 0 bases at V and 9 bases at J, with 10 bases between the two ends. In germline, CDR1 is SGDLS, CDR2 YYNGEE. The CDR3 is made up of 13 amino acids. In DNA form, the CDR3 reads TGTGCCAGCAGCGTAGCCGGGATTGGTGAGCAGTTCTTC. Amino acid sequence: CASSVAGIGEQFF.

This clonotype was picked up many times. The chain employs TRBV7-9 and TRBJ2-7; unclear D gene. Germline V lookup: CDR1 SEHNR, CDR2 FQNEAQ (reference sequence). The CDR3 length is 9 residues. Trimming took off 9 bases at V and 3 bases at J, with 3 bases between the two ends. CDR3 loop: CARLYEQYF. CDR3 sequence (DNA): TGTGCCAGACTCTACGAGCAGTACTTC.

This clonotype has at least ten counts. The rearrangement links TRBV9 to TRBJ1-3, with D possibly matching TRBD1 (6 bases). V lost 4 bases, J lost 0 bases, and 14 bases lay in between. The CDR3 totals 16 residues. Germline V lookup: CDR1 SGDLS, CDR2 YYNGEE. CDR3 coding DNA: TGTGCCAGCAGCAACGGGGGGGCGAACTCTGGAAACACCATATATTTT. This codes for CASSNGGANSGNTIYF.

This clonotype was counted many times. J is TRBJ2-3 and V is TRBV9; possibly TRBD1 for D (6 bases). V lost 4 bases to trimming and J lost 2 bases, with 11 bases between them. CDR1 SGDLS and CDR2 YYNGEE come from the germline V gene. The CDR3 consists of 14 residues. The DNA of the CDR3 is TGTGCCAGCAGCCGGGACATCTCCACAGATACGCAGTATTTT. It codes for CASSRDISTDTQYF.

Ten or more counts support this clonotype. The V call is TRBV9, the J call TRBJ1-5; D gene unclear. Germline V CDR1 and CDR2: SGDLS, YYNGEE. The V end lost 0 bases, the J end lost 4 bases, and 5 bases lay between the germline ends. This CDR3 is 13 amino acids long. The CDR3 sequence is CASSVDLNQPQHF. The CDR3 DNA reads TGTGCCAGCAGCGTAGACTTGAATCAGCCCCAGCATTTT.

The gene calls are TRBV9 and TRBJ2-7; 9 nucleotides match TRBD2. Germline CDR1 and CDR2: SGDLS and YYNGEE. The CDR3 runs to 15 residues. The J segment lost 7 bases and the V segment lost 0 bases, leaving 8 bases of the junction unmatched. The DNA for the CDR3 is TGTGCCAGCAGCGTAGGCCCAGCGGGAGGTGGGGAGCAGTACTTC. Protein: CASSVGPAGGGEQYF.

At least ten counts were recorded for this clonotype. This chain joins TRBV9 and TRBJ2-6; TRBD1 aligns across 12 bases. The CDR3 consists of 17 residues. Germline CDR1 and CDR2: SGDLS and YYNGEE. V lost 6 bases and J lost 1; bases outside the gene matches: 5. CDR3 coding DNA: TGTGCCAGCACCTGGGGACAGGGGGCGTCTGGGGCCAACGTCCTGACTTTC. Protein product: CASTWGQGASGANVLTF. Full variable domain (remainder filled in from reference TRBV9 and TRBJ2-6): DSGVTQTPKHLITATGQRVTLRCSPRSGDLSVYWYQQSLDQGLQFLIQYYNGEERAKGNILERFSAQQFPDLHSELNLSSLELGDSALYFCASTWGQGASGANVLTFGAGSRLTVL.

This clonotype was counted at least ten times. The chain uses TRBV9 and TRBJ2-1; TRBD2 agrees at 7 bases. CDR3 length equals 14 residues. Germline CDR1 reads SGDLS; CDR2 reads YYNGEE. With 2 bases clipped from V and 4 bases from J, the junction kept 3 bases outside the gene matches. The CDR3 sequence is CASSVGTIYNEQFF. The DNA for the CDR3 is TGTGCCAGCAGCGTCGGGACTATATACAATGAGCAGTTCTTC.

This clonotype showed up many times. The CDR3, as DNA: TGTGCCAGCAGCGTAGCGTCCCGGGACAGGGGCGGGCAGTTCTTC. The encoded protein is CASSVASRDRGGQFF. The V and J genes are TRBV9 and TRBJ2-1; 10 bases are shared with TRBD1. The CDR3 is 15 amino acids. Looked up from germline, CDR1 is SGDLS and CDR2 is YYNGEE. Trimming cost V 0 bases and J 12 bases; bases outside gene matches: 9.

This clonotype was detected many times. This sequence joins TRBV9 and TRBJ2-2; D is perhaps TRBD2 (6 bases). The CDR3 sequence is 13 residues long. Trimming shortened V by 3 bases and J by 6 bases, and 9 bases separated the two germline ends. In germline, CDR1 is SGDLS, CDR2 YYNGEE. CDR3 in DNA: TGTGCCAGCAGCGCCAGACTAGCCGGGGAGCTGTTTTTT. This encodes CASSARLAGELFF.

The rearrangement joins TRBV9 to TRBJ2-5; the D gene is possibly TRBD1 (7 bases). The V gene's germline CDR1 is SGDLS and CDR2 YYNGEE. Trimming took 3 bases from V and 5 from J, leaving 20 bases between them. The length of the CDR3 is 16 residues. CDR3 nucleotides: TGTGCCAGCAGCGGCGGGGTCAGGGGGTCAGTGGAGACCCAGTACTTC. Translating it yields CASSGGVRGSVETQYF. The entire variable domain, with the rest obtained from reference TRBV9 and TRBJ2-5, is as follows: DSGVTQTPKHLITATGQRVTLRCSPRSGDLSVYWYQQSLDQGLQFLIQYYNGEERAKGNILERFSAQQFPDLHSELNLSSLELGDSALYFCASSGGVRGSVETQYFGPGTRLLVL.

Many counts were recorded for this clonotype. V usage is TRBV9 and J usage is TRBJ1-3; no reliable D call. The V and J ends lost 0 bases and 5 bases respectively, with 6 bases between them. Germline assignment: CDR1 SGDLS and CDR2 YYNGEE. This CDR3 spans 13 amino acids. Here the CDR3 reads CASSVEERNTIYF. The CDR3 DNA reads TGTGCCAGCAGCGTAGAGGAGCGAAACACCATATATTTT.

This clonotype showed up many times. The chain carries TRBV9 and TRBJ2-2; D not resolved. The CDR3 length is 16 residues. CDR1 and CDR2 (germline): SGDLS, YYNGEE. V gave up 0 bases and J gave up 0 bases, with 9 bases separating them. In DNA, the CDR3 is TGTGCCAGCAGCGTAGAGCCAAGCGCGAACACCGGGGAGCTGTTTTTT. It encodes CASSVEPSANTGELFF.

This clonotype has ten or more counts. J is TRBJ1-1 and V is TRBV9; D not certain. This CDR3 spans 14 amino acids. Between the trimmed V and J ends, which lost 0 bases and 2 bases, there was a span of 8 bases. Looked up from germline, CDR1 is SGDLS and CDR2 is YYNGEE. This CDR3 is CASSVVGRNTEAFF. The DNA of the CDR3 is TGTGCCAGCAGCGTAGTAGGGCGCAACACTGAAGCTTTCTTT.

Ten or more counts support this clonotype. This chain joins TRBV9 and TRBJ2-5; 12 bases fit TRBD2. The CDR3 is made up of 15 amino acids. The junction had 8 bases not matched to a gene; V was cut back by 6 bases and J by 5 bases. The V gene's germline CDR1 is SGDLS and CDR2 YYNGEE. DNA of the CDR3: TGTGCCAGCAACCCTAGCGGGAGGGCCATTGAGACCCAGTACTTC. As protein: CASNPSGRAIETQYF.

This clonotype has at least ten counts. The J gene is TRBJ2-7, the V gene TRBV9, with D perhaps TRBD2 (6 bases). Looked up from germline, CDR1 is SGDLS and CDR2 is YYNGEE. The ends were cut back, 4 bases at V and 6 bases at J, with 17 bases in the middle. The CDR3 is 14 residues long. In DNA form, the CDR3 reads TGTGCCAGCAGCCCCCGGGAGCGGGCGGCCGAGCAGTACTTC. Its protein product is CASSPRERAAEQYF.

In this sample, this clonotype turned up many times. The rearrangement links TRBV9 to TRBJ2-3; D is uncertain. CDR3 length: 15 amino acids. V was clipped by 3 bases and J by 4 bases, with 15 bases between them. CDR1 SGDLS and CDR2 YYNGEE come from the germline V gene. CDR3 region: CASSATSSHADTQYF. CDR3 in DNA: TGTGCCAGCAGCGCCACCTCGAGCCACGCAGATACGCAGTATTTT.

This clonotype was detected ten times or more. This chain connects TRBV9 to TRBJ2-1; TRBD2 matches at 9 bases. Germline V lookup: CDR1 SGDLS, CDR2 YYNGEE. V was clipped by 0 bases and J by 4 bases; unmatched bases: 5. This CDR3 comprises 16 residues. CDR3 nucleotide sequence: TGTGCCAGCAGCGTAGTGGGCGGGAGGGGTTACAATGAGCAGTTCTTC. It encodes CASSVVGGRGYNEQFF. Looking up the rest from reference TRBV9 and TRBJ2-1 gives the full variable domain: DSGVTQTPKHLITATGQRVTLRCSPRSGDLSVYWYQQSLDQGLQFLIQYYNGEERAKGNILERFSAQQFPDLHSELNLSSLELGDSALYFCASSVVGGRGYNEQFFGPGTRLTVL.

V and J are TRBV9 and TRBJ2-2; 8 bases agree with TRBD2. The CDR3 spans 16 residues. Trimming cost V 4 bases and J 4 bases; bases outside gene matches: 9. CDR1 SGDLS and CDR2 YYNGEE come from the germline V gene. In nucleotides, the CDR3 is TGTGCCAGCAGCAGTGGGGCGGGAGGACGCACCGGGGAGCTGTTTTTT. This translates into CASSSGAGGRTGELFF.

This clonotype was recorded many times. The chain carries TRBV9 and TRBJ2-5; D remains unclear. Trimming took 0 bases from V and 5 from J, leaving 14 bases between them. The CDR3 is 15 amino acids. Germline V gene lookup returns CDR1 SGDLS and CDR2 YYNGEE. The CDR3 nucleotides are TGTGCCAGCAGCGTAGGTCCCGACTTCCGGGAGACCCAGTACTTC. Amino acids: CASSVGPDFRETQYF.

This clonotype was observed at least ten times. The gene calls are TRBV9 and TRBJ1-3; D gene uncertain. The germline V and J ends were trimmed by 3 bases and 0 bases, with 10 bases remaining between them. CDR3 size: 15 residues. The germline V gene has CDR1 SGDLS and CDR2 YYNGEE. CDR3 coding DNA: TGTGCCAGCAGCGCGGATAGTGTCTCTGGAAACACCATATATTTT. This encodes CASSADSVSGNTIYF.